These 28 T cell receptor beta chains originate from one sample sequenced in a study of cytomegalovirus exposure and HLA in healthy donors. 13 Jbeta primers and 60 Vbeta primers were used for the PCR. Using immunoSEQ multiplex PCR, the repertoire was profiled, and TCRdb retains in-frame clones only, with some absent. The repertoire holds about 160,000 clones, with approximately 78% as singletons. Sequenced sample: PBMCs. The source of these receptors is a girl aged 2-10 years in good health and CMV-seropositive.

The V and J genes are TRBV30 and TRBJ2-7; 7 bases agree with TRBD1. V dropped 3 bases and J dropped 3; count of bases not matched to a gene: 2. Germline lookup yields CDR1 GTSNPN and CDR2 SVGIG (reference sequence). This CDR3 is built from 12 residues. CDR3 region: CAWSRQGYEQYF. CDR3 bases: TGTGCCTGGAGCCGACAGGGCTACGAGCAGTACTTC.

The chain links TRBV28 to TRBJ2-1; TRBD2 matches at 10 bases. CDR1 MDHEN and CDR2 SYDVKM come from the germline V gene. CDR3 length: 13 amino acids. V lost 7 bases to trimming and J lost 10 bases; unmatched junction nucleotides: 7. CDR3 residues: CASTPLAGEEQFF. The CDR3 DNA reads TGTGCCAGCACCCCCCTAGCGGGAGAGGAGCAGTTCTTC.

The rearrangement joins TRBV4-1 to TRBJ2-7; 7 positions agree with TRBD2. The germline V gene encodes CDR1 MGHRA and CDR2 YSYEKL. The junction had 18 bases not matched to a gene; V was cut back by 3 bases and J by 1 base. The CDR3 runs 19 residues. CDR3 in DNA: TGCGCCAGCAGCCAGGTACCCCCCGAACGGGGGGAGGGATCCTACGAGCAGTACTTC. Its translation is CASSQVPPERGEGSYEQYF.

J is TRBJ1-5 and V is TRBV4-1; D call uncertain. Trimming stripped 4 bases from V and 2 bases from J, with 15 bases between. The length of the CDR3 is 16 residues. Looked up from germline, CDR1 is MGHRA and CDR2 is YSYEKL. The CDR3 spells CASSRREAGGNQPQHF. CDR3 nucleotides: TGCGCCAGCAGCCGACGGGAAGCGGGAGGCAATCAGCCCCAGCATTTT.

The chain recombines TRBV4-1 with TRBJ2-3; D call uncertain. This CDR3 region has 13 residues. Germline V CDR1 and CDR2: MGHRA, YSYEKL. V gave up 3 bases and J gave up 3 bases, with 7 bases separating them. CDR3 DNA: TGCGCCAGCAGCCACGTATTAACAGATACGCAGTATTTT. Amino acid sequence: CASSHVLTDTQYF.

The V and J genes are TRBV30 and TRBJ1-5; 7 bases are shared with TRBD1. This CDR3 region has 13 residues. The germline V gene has CDR1 GTSNPN and CDR2 SVGIG (reference sequence). V lost 2 bases and J lost 7; bases outside the gene matches: 5. The CDR3 region has the DNA TGTGCCTGGAGTAAGGGGGCCCCACAGCCCCAGCATTTT. Its translation is CAWSKGAPQPQHF.

This chain uses TRBV5-4 with TRBJ2-3; D gene uncertain. CDR1 and CDR2 (germline): SGHNT, YYREEE (reference sequence). V was clipped by 1 base and J by 1 base, with 7 bases between them. The CDR3 is 14 amino acids. CDR3: CASSLNPGTDTQYF. DNA for the CDR3: TGTGCCAGCAGCTTGAATCCGGGCACAGATACGCAGTATTTT.

CDR3 sequence: CASNWDTNQPQHF. The DNA for the CDR3 is TGTGCCAGCAATTGGGACACCAATCAGCCCCAGCATTTT. This chain links TRBV6-6 with TRBJ1-5; possibly TRBD1 for D (6 bases). The CDR3 contains 13 residues. Looked up from germline, CDR1 is MNHNY and CDR2 is SVGAGI (reference sequence). Trimming took 7 bases from V and 3 from J, leaving 10 bases between them.

The rearrangement uses TRBV5-6 and TRBJ1-4; D is perhaps TRBD1 (6 bases). Germline CDR1 reads SGHDT; CDR2 reads YYEEEE. This CDR3 region has 18 residues. With 1 base removed from V and 1 base from J, the gap between germline ends came to 17 bases. Here the CDR3 DNA reads TGTGCCAGCAGCTTGCTGGGGGCGGGAGGACGAACTAATGAAAAACTGTTTTTT. This codes for CASSLLGAGGRTNEKLFF. The variable domain in full, completed from reference TRBV5-6 and TRBJ1-4, reads DAGVTQSPTHLIKTRGQQVTLRCSPKSGHDTVSWYQQALGQGPQFIFQYYEEEERQRGNFPDRFSGHQFPNYSSELNVNALLLGDSALYLCASSLLGAGGRTNEKLFFGSGTQLSVL.

The rearrangement joins TRBV2 to TRBJ2-1; 9 bases align to TRBD1. There are 13 residues in the CDR3. Germline assignment: CDR1 SNHLY and CDR2 FYNNEI. V lost 10 bases, J lost 4 bases, and 5 bases stayed unmatched. CDR3 bases: TGTGCCACCAGACAGGGGGGATACAATGAGCAGTTCTTC. Translating it yields CATRQGGYNEQFF.

The V call is TRBV5-1, the J call TRBJ2-1, with 15 bases aligning to TRBD2. Trimming took 2 bases from V and 4 from J; bases not matched to a gene: 13. Looked up from germline, CDR1 is SGHRS and CDR2 is YFSETQ. CDR3 size: 20 residues. This CDR3 reads CASSFFPGLAGGETYNEQFF. The DNA for the CDR3 is TGCGCCAGCAGCTTTTTCCCGGGACTAGCGGGGGGTGAAACATACAATGAGCAGTTCTTC.

This chain uses TRBV5-3 with TRBJ1-4, with TRBD1 identical over 11 bases. TRBV5-3 is an ORF, with its function uncertain. The V and J ends lost 6 bases and 6 bases, in that order; junction bases with no gene match: 25. The length of the CDR3 is 21 residues. In DNA, the CDR3 is TGTGCCAGAACCGAACATTCACGAGGGGACAGGGGGAATAGGGCTTATGAAAAACTGTTTTTT. This codes for CARTEHSRGDRGNRAYEKLFF.

V is TRBV6-1 and J is TRBJ1-1; tentative D call: TRBD1 (6 bases). The V gene lost 8 bases and the J gene lost 4 bases, with 11 bases spanning the gap. The germline gives CDR1 MNHNS, CDR2 SASEGT. The CDR3 has 12 residues. DNA for the CDR3: TGTGCCAGCCCCGACAGGAGCACTGAAGCTTTCTTT. Translating gives CASPDRSTEAFF.

The chain is built from TRBV30 and TRBJ2-1, with 10 bases lining up with TRBD2. Germline V gene lookup returns CDR1 GTSNPN and CDR2 SVGIG (reference sequence). The CDR3 length is 12 residues. J gave up 8 bases and V 4 bases, and 2 bases lay outside the gene matches. The CDR3 sequence: CAWTSGSYEQFF. The CDR3 region has the DNA TGTGCCTGGACTAGCGGGAGTTATGAGCAGTTCTTC.

The rearrangement uses TRBV28 and TRBJ2-5; 7 bases are shared with TRBD2. This CDR3 spans 15 amino acids. Germline lookup yields CDR1 MDHEN and CDR2 SYDVKM. Trimming cost V 2 bases and J 1 base; bases outside gene matches: 4. CDR3 amino acids: CASSLTLAVQETQYF. The CDR3 nucleotides read TGTGCCAGCAGTTTAACCCTAGCGGTCCAAGAGACCCAGTACTTC.

This clone was picked up one time. The V and J genes are TRBV5-5 and TRBJ1-1; 8 bases match TRBD1. The CDR3 spans 15 residues. The germline V gene has CDR1 SGHKS and CDR2 YYEKEE (reference sequence). V was clipped by 3 bases and J by 1 base; unmatched bases: 5. The CDR3 sequence: CASSSWTGRNTEAFF. CDR3 DNA sequence: TGTGCCAGCAGCTCATGGACAGGGAGGAACACTGAAGCTTTCTTT.

The chain uses TRBV28 and TRBJ1-1; D gene ambiguous. The V end lost 4 bases, the J end lost 1 base, and 10 bases lay between the germline ends. In germline, CDR1 is MDHEN, CDR2 SYDVKM. The CDR3 loop spans 14 amino acids. In nucleotides, the CDR3 is TGTGCCAGCAGTTCGCCCGCAGAGAACACTGAAGCTTTCTTT. This translates into CASSSPAENTEAFF.

This clone was found once. The rearrangement links TRBV10-1 to TRBJ2-2; D uncertain. The CDR3 has 12 amino acids. CDR1 is WNHNN and CDR2 is SYGVQD in the germline V gene (reference sequence). Deletions cut 5 bases from V and 4 bases from J, with 5 bases between. CDR3 in DNA: TGCGCCAGCAGTATCGGCACCGGGGAGCTGTTTTTT. This codes for CASSIGTGELFF.

The V call is TRBV28, the J call TRBJ2-7, with 7 bases fitting TRBD2. Trimming removed 5 bases from V and 0 bases from J; junction bases left unmatched: 19. Per germline, CDR1 MDHEN and CDR2 SYDVKM. This CDR3 has 19 residues. This CDR3 reads CASSVRWLVAGEGSYEQYF. The CDR3 DNA follows: TGTGCCAGCAGTGTCCGGTGGTTAGTGGCGGGGGAAGGCTCCTACGAGCAGTACTTC.

This clone was observed a few times. The V gene is TRBV7-9, the J gene TRBJ2-6; 7 bases agree with TRBD1. The germline V gene has CDR1 SEHNR and CDR2 FQNEAQ (reference sequence). The V gene end was trimmed by 3 bases and the J gene end by 1 base; junction bases not matched to a gene: 3. This CDR3 has 16 residues. The DNA for the CDR3 is TGTGCCAGCAGCTTGACAGGGTATTCTGGGGCCAACGTCCTGACTTTC. This gives the protein CASSLTGYSGANVLTF.

The rearrangement uses TRBV6-5 and TRBJ2-3; TRBD2 matches at 7 bases. The germline gives CDR1 MNHEY, CDR2 SVGAGI. This CDR3 has 15 amino acids. With V trimmed by 5 bases and J by 0 bases, 5 bases remained unmatched. The CDR3 spells CASSGSGRSTDTQYF. CDR3 DNA sequence: TGTGCCAGCAGTGGTAGCGGGCGGAGCACAGATACGCAGTATTTT.

This chain joins TRBV5-1 and TRBJ1-1; 9 bases line up with TRBD1. J gave up 6 bases and V 4 bases, and 4 bases lay outside the gene matches. CDR3 size: 13 residues. Germline assignment: CDR1 SGHRS and CDR2 YFSETQ. Written as DNA, the CDR3 is TGCGCCAGCAGCCTCCGACAGGGGGCTGAAGCTTTCTTT. It specifies CASSLRQGAEAFF.

The CDR3 coding sequence is TGTGCCAGCAGCCAACGAGACGGGACAGGATCCTACGAGCAGTACTTC. Translated, it gives CASSQRDGTGSYEQYF. The chain couples TRBV4-2 to TRBJ2-7, with 8 bases aligning to TRBD1. V trimming: 2 bases; J trimming: 1 base; junction bases outside the gene matches: 7. Germline V CDR1 and CDR2: LGHNA, YNFKEQ. The CDR3 covers 16 residues.

This chain connects TRBV5-4 to TRBJ1-1, with D possibly being TRBD1 (6 bases). Trimming took 3 bases from V and 4 from J, leaving 10 bases between them. CDR3 size: 13 residues. In germline, CDR1 is SGHNT, CDR2 YYREEE (reference sequence). Here the CDR3 reads CASSSQGGTEAFF. As DNA, the CDR3 is TGTGCCAGCAGCTCACAGGGTGGCACTGAAGCTTTCTTT.

The chain employs TRBV2 and TRBJ2-2; 11 bases line up with TRBD2. Germline assignment: CDR1 SNHLY and CDR2 FYNNEI. This CDR3 is built from 15 residues. Germline trimming cut 9 bases from V and 4 bases from J; bases unmatched to any gene: 7. In DNA form, the CDR3 reads TGTGCCAGATTAGCGGGAGGGCCTGGCACCGGGGAGCTGTTTTTT. Protein sequence: CARLAGGPGTGELFF.

Only one count was recorded for this clone. This rearrangement joins TRBV5-1 to TRBJ2-7, with D tentatively TRBD2 (5 bases). The germline V gene has CDR1 SGHRS and CDR2 YFSETQ. Trimming removed 0 bases from V and 0 bases from J, with 13 bases in between. This CDR3 is built from 16 residues. The CDR3 is CASSLEGGLSSYEQYF. In DNA form, the CDR3 reads TGCGCCAGCAGCTTGGAGGGCGGGCTTAGCTCCTACGAGCAGTACTTC.

The V gene is TRBV27, the J gene TRBJ2-4; a possible D gene is TRBD1 (5 bases). V was cut by 2 bases and J by 6 bases, with 8 bases left in between. From germline, CDR1 is MNHEY and CDR2 SMNVEV (reference sequence). CDR3 size: 13 residues. The CDR3 region has the DNA TGTGCCAGCAGTTTAGTGCAGGGAAACATTCAGTACTTC. Translating it yields CASSLVQGNIQYF.

CDR3 amino acids: CASSPQVGSYGYTF. The CDR3 nucleotides are TGTGCCAGCAGTCCTCAAGTGGGGAGCTATGGCTACACCTTC. The gene calls are TRBV28 and TRBJ1-2, with D uncertain. Germline lookup yields CDR1 MDHEN and CDR2 SYDVKM. This CDR3 has 14 amino acids. Trimming shortened V by 5 bases and J by 4 bases, and 14 bases separated the two germline ends.